This T cell receptor (beta chain) was found in a study of human T cells and chemical hapten exposure. Time point meaning: patch test 3, about 24 weeks after DPC sensitization. Treatment of the sample: therapeutic diphenylcyclopropenone sensitization with weekly scalp DPC. Staff drew blood before applying each patch test. Those who donated were patients with alopecia, 18 to 70 years of age, and suitable for DPC. The V and J ends lost 3 bases and 0 bases, in that order; junction bases with no gene match: 9. Germline lookup yields CDR1 DFQATT and CDR2 SNEGSKA (reference sequence). The CDR3 covers 16 residues. As handled by the study authors: Per-sample TCR counts ranged from roughly 20,000 to 750,000, median roughly 96,000. One entry per CDR3 protein, called by TCRdb with MiXCR from the RACE reads. The V and J calls were not made by the authors but by TCRdb's processing. The top ten hold about 2.7% of the sample, which has roughly 100,000 distinct CDR3 sequences, less than 45% seen once.

The material was whole blood, obtained in connection with sensitization to the hapten diphenylcyclopropenone (DPC). The chain has TRBV20-1 and TRBJ2-3; 7 nucleotides align to TRBD2. The clonotype was recovered from a man aged 35 to 55 with alopecia areata. Some clones in this sample may be carry-over from other donors' samples. CDR3 loop: CSASPQAGSSTDTQYF. The DNA of the CDR3 is TGCAGTGCTAGTCCCCAAGCGGGATCTAGCACAGATACGCAGTATTTT.